This TCR beta chain is from a study of T cell responses to AZD1222 COVID-19 vaccine (dated by TCRdb to 2020 to 2023). With regard to the full study: Because spike-specific TCR depth and breadth did not differ between the two schedules, AZD1222 recipients who got a second dose at roughly 4 weeks were pooled with those who got a second dose at roughly 12 weeks. TCR sequencing covered 233 trial participants: 200 to 210 given two doses of AZD1222 and 26 given two doses of MenACWY control vaccine. Trial participants were enrolled into age subgroups of 18-55, 56-69 and 70-plus years, which contained 148, 28 and 57 TCR-sequenced participants, respectively.

Broad study findings and their caveats: After two AZD1222 doses, both the breadth and the depth of spike-specific TCRs were significantly higher than at day 0 and than in MenACWY recipients. Because no day 14 peak-response samples were available, the repertoires could be characterized only after the peak T cell response. Participants were mostly white British and included more females than males, and it was suggested by the authors that clonal diversity may have been underestimated. Conclusions about previously exposed vaccinees are limited, since just five or six AZD1222 recipients were seropositive for SARS-CoV-2 at baseline. CD4 TCRs associated with the vaccine covered the entire spike protein, and the dominant responses were in regions 160-218 and 743-854. Reportedly, almost half of the unique spike-specific TCRs recognized epitopes lying outside the regions that are mutated in the B.1.351 and B.1.1.7 variants. In the small 56-69-year group, the increase in depth fell short of significance, most likely because of low power.

CDR1 and CDR2, looked up from the germline V gene, are SGHRS and YFSETQ. The CDR3 spans 17 residues, from the cysteine through the phenylalanine. The sequence is cut down to CDR3 DNA, 51 bases in frame from base 1. Ends trimmed: V by 4 bases, J by 0 bases; bases unmatched to a gene: 10. A remark on this clone: Its cognate antigen has yet to be identified. No per-base quality is available; no much larger clone lies one base away.

The sample's time point label is to be understood as: baseline before first vaccination. The vaccinee samples were drawn from two UK trials, COV001 and COV002, one of which was a single-blind randomized controlled phase 2/3 trial testing AZD1222 (ChAdOx1 nCoV-19) in healthy adults. For TCRbeta chain sequencing, PBMC samples were collected from trial participants at day 0 and at day 28 after the second dose. The CDR3 regions of human TCRbeta chains were subjected to immunosequencing. As for the authors' bioinformatics: TCRs in the repertoires were compared against a reference library of SARS-CoV-2-specific TCRs that had been generated with the MIRA antigen-specificity platform. Breadth meant the fraction of unique TCRs that were SARS-CoV-2-associated, whereas depth meant the fraction of total T cells that were SARS-CoV-2-associated. Using the MIRA data, every spike-specific TCR was mapped to the spike region that the TCR reacted to and assigned to either a CD4 or a CD8 class. Log10-transformed breadth and depth values were compared by one-way ANOVA with Sidak's multiple comparisons tests. As stored in TCRdb, this immuneACCESS dataset retains in-frame rearrangements with V and J assigned. A fraction of the clones does not appear; measured against another copy, unresolved V genes explain less than half of the discrepancy, and the remainder lacks a known reason. V, J and clone size derive from that table, while D and trimming were established from the DNA sequence. Recorded for this sample are some 120,000 clones; over 75% of them occurred a single time. About 10% of the sample comes from the top ten.

The sequence links TRBV5-1 to TRBJ2-1, with 7 middle bases fitting TRBD2. The TCR comes from an adult in good health. The sequences come from peripheral blood, collected on day 0 of AZD1222 vaccination. The DNA sequence is given as TGCGCCAGCAGCCTACTAGCTAGCGGACGCTCCTACAATGAGCAGTTCTTC. Its translation is CASSLLASGRSYNEQFF. The CDR3, completed at both ends by the reference TRBV5-1 and TRBJ2-1 genes, gives the full variable domain KAGVTQTPRYLIKTRGQQVTLSCSPISGHRSVSWYQQTPGQGLQFLFEYFSETQRNKGNFPGRFSGRQFSNSRSEMNVSTLELGDSALYLCASSLLASGRSYNEQFFGPGTRLTVL.